This T cell receptor (beta chain) was found in a study of CD8+ T cells in alopecia areata. cDNA prepared by RNA extraction and subsequent reverse transcription served as the template for sequencing. The method was immunoSEQ multiplex PCR; TCRdb's version includes in-frame clones alone and lacks a portion of them. The sample has around 190,000 clones, roughly three fifths seen once. Notes on this clone: Its specificity is unknown.

General study results and limits: Normal skin's resident alphabeta T cells are also sequenced in scalp samples. Higher clonality than in normal scalp was seen in lesional scalp, especially alopecia totalis/universalis.

The V end lost 0 bases, the J end lost 1 base, and 12 bases lay between the germline ends. This CDR3 is 16 amino acids long. The V gene's germline CDR1 is LGHNA and CDR2 YNFKEQ. The clonotype comes from a human donor in good health. The material sequenced was CD8+ T cells sorted from blood. V is TRBV4-2 and J is TRBJ1-1; D is unresolved. For the CDR3, the DNA is TGTGCCAGCAGCCAAGAACTCTGGGGAGGGAACACTGAAGCTTTCTTT. Amino acids: CASSQELWGGNTEAFF.